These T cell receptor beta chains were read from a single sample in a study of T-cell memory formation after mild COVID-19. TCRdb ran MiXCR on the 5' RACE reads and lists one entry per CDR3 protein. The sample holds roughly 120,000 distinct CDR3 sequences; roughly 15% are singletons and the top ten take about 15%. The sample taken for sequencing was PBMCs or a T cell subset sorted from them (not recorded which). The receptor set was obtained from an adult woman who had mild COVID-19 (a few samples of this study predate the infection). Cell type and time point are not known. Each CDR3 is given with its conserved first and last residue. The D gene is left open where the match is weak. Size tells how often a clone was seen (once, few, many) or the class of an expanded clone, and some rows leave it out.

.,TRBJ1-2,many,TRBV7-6,TGTGCCAGCAGCCCGAGAGAGACAGGATTAAATGGCTACACCTTC,CASSPRETGLNGYTF
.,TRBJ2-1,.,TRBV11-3,TGTGCCAGCAGCTTAGTTGGGACGGTCCTCGACAATGAGCAGTTCTTC,CASSLVGTVLDNEQFF
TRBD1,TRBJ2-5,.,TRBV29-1,TGCAGCGTTGCCCCGACAGGGGCCCGGGAGACCCAGTACTTC,CSVAPTGARETQYF
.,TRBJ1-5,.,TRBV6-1,TGTGCCAGCGTTGTAGGAAGCAATCAGCCCCAGCATTTT,CASVVGSNQPQHF
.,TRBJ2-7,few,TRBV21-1,TGTGCCAGCAGCCAAAGCTGGGGGAAGGGCCGCTACGAGCAGTACTTC,CASSQSWGKGRYEQYF
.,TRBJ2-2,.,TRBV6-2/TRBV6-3,TGTGCCAGCAGTTATTTTCTTGGCGGCACCGGGGAGCTGTTTTTT,CASSYFLGGTGELFF
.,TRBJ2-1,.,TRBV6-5,TGTGCCAGCAGTTCCCCCCCCCCGGGACCCTCGCAGGAGCAGTTCTTC,CASSSPPPGPSQEQFF
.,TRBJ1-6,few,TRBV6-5,TGTGCCAGCAGTTACTCGATAGGGCACCAGCCCCTCCACTTT,CASSYSIGHQPLHF
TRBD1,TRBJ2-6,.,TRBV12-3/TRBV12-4,TGTGCCAGCAAGCTTCGACAGGGGGGCTTCTCTGGGGCCAACGTCCTGACTTTC,CASKLRQGGFSGANVLTF
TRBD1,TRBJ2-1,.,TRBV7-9,TGTGCCAGCAGCCCCCTCGGGACAGGAACGCCCCGTGGCAATGAGCAGTTCTTC,CASSPLGTGTPRGNEQFF
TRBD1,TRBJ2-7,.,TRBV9,TGTGCCAGCAGCGTAGGCACAGGGGGAGACTACGAGCAGTACTTC,CASSVGTGGDYEQYF
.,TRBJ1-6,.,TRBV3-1,TGTGCCAGCAGCCAAGTGAGGGGTTCACCCCTCCACTTT,CASSQVRGSPLHF
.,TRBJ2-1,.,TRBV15,TGTGCCACCAGCAGAGATCGGGGGGCGGTCAATGAGCAGTTCTTC,CATSRDRGAVNEQFF
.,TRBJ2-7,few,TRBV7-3,TGTGCCAGCAGCGGGAGCCTCGAGCAGTACTTC,CASSGSLEQYF
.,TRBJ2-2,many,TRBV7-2,TGTGCCAGCAGCTTAAGCCAGGGCACCGGGGAGCTGTTTTTT,CASSLSQGTGELFF
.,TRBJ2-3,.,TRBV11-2,TGTGCCAGCAGCCTGGGACCCCTCACAGATACGCAGTATTTT,CASSLGPLTDTQYF
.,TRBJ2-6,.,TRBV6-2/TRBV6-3,TGTGCCAGACTCTGGCAGGAGGGTTGTGGGGCCAACGTCCTGACTTTC,CARLWQEGCGANVLTF
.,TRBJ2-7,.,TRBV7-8,TGTGCCAGCAGCTTGGGGACGAGAACAATTGCGGACTCCTACGAGCAGTACTTC,CASSLGTRTIADSYEQYF
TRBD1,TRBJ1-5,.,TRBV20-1,TGCAGTGCTAATCCAGGGGGCCGAGGCAATCAGCCCCAGCATTTT,CSANPGGRGNQPQHF
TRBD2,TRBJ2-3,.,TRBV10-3,TGTGCCATCAGTTCAAGCGGGGTAGCAGATACGCAGTATTTT,CAISSSGVADTQYF
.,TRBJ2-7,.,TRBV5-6,TGTGCCAGCAGCATACCGACAGACCCCGTCGAGCAGTACTTC,CASSIPTDPVEQYF
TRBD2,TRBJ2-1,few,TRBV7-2,TGTGCCAGCAGCTCTAGACTAGCGGGGGCCTACAATGAGCAGTTCTTC,CASSSRLAGAYNEQFF
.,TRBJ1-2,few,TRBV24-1,TGTGCCACCAGTGATCCCAACAGGAGCGGCTACACCTTC,CATSDPNRSGYTF
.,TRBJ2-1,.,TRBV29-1,TGCAGCTTGGAGCGGGCGACCTCCTACAATGAGCAGTTCTTC,CSLERATSYNEQFF
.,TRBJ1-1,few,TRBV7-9,TGTGCCAGCAGTTATCAGGGCGGGAACACTGAAGCTTTCTTT,CASSYQGGNTEAFF
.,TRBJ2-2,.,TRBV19,TGTGCCAGTACCACCACAGGTTATGGGAACACCGGGGAGCTGTTTTTT,CASTTTGYGNTGELFF